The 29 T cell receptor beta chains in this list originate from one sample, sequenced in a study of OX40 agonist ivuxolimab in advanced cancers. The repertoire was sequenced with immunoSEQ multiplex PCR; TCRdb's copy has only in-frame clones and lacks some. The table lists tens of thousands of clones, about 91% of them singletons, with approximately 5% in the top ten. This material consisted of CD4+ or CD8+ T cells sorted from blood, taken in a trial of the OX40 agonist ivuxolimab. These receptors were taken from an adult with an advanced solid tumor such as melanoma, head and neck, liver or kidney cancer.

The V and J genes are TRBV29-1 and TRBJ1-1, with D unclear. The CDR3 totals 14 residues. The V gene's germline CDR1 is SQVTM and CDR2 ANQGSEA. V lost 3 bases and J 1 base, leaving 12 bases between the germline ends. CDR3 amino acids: CSVEGNWPNTEAFF. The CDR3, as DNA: TGCAGCGTTGAGGGGAATTGGCCGAACACTGAAGCTTTCTTT.

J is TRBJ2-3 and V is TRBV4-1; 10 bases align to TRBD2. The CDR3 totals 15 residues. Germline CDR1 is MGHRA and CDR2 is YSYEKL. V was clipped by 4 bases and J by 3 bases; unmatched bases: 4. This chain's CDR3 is CASSPIAGGTDTQYF. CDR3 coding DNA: TGCGCCAGCAGCCCCATAGCGGGGGGAACAGATACGCAGTATTTT.

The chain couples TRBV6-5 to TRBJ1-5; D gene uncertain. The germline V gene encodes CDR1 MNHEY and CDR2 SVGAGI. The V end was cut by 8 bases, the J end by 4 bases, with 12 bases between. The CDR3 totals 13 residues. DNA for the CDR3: TGTGCCAGCTGGCGGGGTCTGAATCAGCCCCAGCATTTT. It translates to CASWRGLNQPQHF.

In DNA form, the CDR3 reads TGTGCCAGCAGTCTGACAGGCCAGCCTGACGAGCAGTACTTC. The encoded protein is CASSLTGQPDEQYF. This chain joins TRBV28 and TRBJ2-7, with D possibly being TRBD1 (6 bases). V was shortened by 5 bases and J by 5 bases, with 16 bases between the two germline ends. The CDR3 extends over 14 amino acids. Germline V CDR1 and CDR2: MDHEN, SYDVKM. Full variable domain (missing parts from reference TRBV28 and TRBJ2-7): DVKVTQSSRYLVKRTGEKVFLECVQDMDHENMFWYRQDPGLGLRLIYFSYDVKMKEKGDIPEGYSVSREKKERFSLILESASTNQTSMYLCASSLTGQPDEQYFGPGTRLTVT.

The CDR3 nucleotides read TGCGCCAGCAGCTTCCCTCATATCGGGGATGAGCAGTTCTTC. Its translation is CASSFPHIGDEQFF. This chain uses TRBV5-1 with TRBJ2-1, with TRBD2 as a possible D gene (5 bases). The CDR3 has 14 amino acids. V was pared by 2 bases and J by 8 bases, with 14 bases between. Germline V CDR1 and CDR2: SGHRS, YFSETQ.

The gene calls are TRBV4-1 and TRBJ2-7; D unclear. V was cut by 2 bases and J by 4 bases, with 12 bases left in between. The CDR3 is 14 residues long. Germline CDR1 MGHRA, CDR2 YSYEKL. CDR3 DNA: TGCGCCAGCAGCCAACCGGGCAGCGCATACGAGCAGTACTTC. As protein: CASSQPGSAYEQYF.

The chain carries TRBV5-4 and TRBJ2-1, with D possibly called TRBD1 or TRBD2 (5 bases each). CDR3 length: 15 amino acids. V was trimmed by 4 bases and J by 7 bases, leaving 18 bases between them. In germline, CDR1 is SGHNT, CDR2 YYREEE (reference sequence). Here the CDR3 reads CASSPPGGTQNEQFF. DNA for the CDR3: TGTGCCAGCAGCCCCCCTGGGGGAACACAGAATGAGCAGTTCTTC.

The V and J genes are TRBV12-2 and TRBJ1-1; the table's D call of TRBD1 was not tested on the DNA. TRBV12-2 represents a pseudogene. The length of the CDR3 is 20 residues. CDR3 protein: CASRLAVTLWGRIWDTEAFF. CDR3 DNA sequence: TGTGCAAGTCGCTTAGCGGTCACCCTCTGGGGGCGGATTTGGGACACTGAAGCTTTCTTT.

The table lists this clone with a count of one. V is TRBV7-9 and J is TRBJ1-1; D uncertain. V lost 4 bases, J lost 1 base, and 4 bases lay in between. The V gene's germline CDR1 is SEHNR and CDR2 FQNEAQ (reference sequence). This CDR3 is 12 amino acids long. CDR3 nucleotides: TGTGCCAGCAGCTATCAGAACACTGAAGCTTTCTTT. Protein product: CASSYQNTEAFF.

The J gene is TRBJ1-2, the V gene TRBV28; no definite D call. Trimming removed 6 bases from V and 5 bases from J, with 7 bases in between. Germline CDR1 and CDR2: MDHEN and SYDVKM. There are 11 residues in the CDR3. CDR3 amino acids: CASSQFYGYTF. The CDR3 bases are TGTGCCAGCAGCCAGTTTTATGGCTACACCTTC.

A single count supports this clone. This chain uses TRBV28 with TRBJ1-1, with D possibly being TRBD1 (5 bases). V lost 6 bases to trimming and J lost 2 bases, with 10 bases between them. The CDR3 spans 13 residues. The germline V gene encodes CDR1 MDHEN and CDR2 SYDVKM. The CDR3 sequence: CASSRQYNTEAFF. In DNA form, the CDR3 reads TGTGCCAGCAGCCGACAGTATAACACTGAAGCTTTCTTT.

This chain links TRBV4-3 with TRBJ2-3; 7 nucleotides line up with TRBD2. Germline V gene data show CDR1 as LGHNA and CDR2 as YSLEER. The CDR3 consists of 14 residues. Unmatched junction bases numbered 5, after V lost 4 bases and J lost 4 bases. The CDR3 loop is CASSPGGGPDTQYF. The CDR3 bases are TGCGCCAGCAGCCCGGGCGGGGGACCAGATACGCAGTATTTT.

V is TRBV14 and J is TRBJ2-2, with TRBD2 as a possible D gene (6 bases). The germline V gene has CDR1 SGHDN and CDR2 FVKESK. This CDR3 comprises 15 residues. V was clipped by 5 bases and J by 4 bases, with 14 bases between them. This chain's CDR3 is CASSGLMEGTGELFF. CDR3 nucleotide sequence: TGTGCCAGCAGCGGTCTGATGGAGGGCACCGGGGAGCTGTTTTTT. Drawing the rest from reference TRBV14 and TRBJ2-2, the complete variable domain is EAGVTQFPSHSVIEKGQTVTLRCDPISGHDNLYWYRRVMGKEIKFLLHFVKESKQDESGMPNNRFLAERTGGTYSTLKVQPAELEDSGVYFCASSGLMEGTGELFFGEGSRLTVL.

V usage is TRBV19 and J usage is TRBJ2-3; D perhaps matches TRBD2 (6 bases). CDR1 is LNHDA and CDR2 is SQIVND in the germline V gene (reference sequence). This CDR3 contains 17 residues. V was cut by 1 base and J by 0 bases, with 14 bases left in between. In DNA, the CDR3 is TGTGCCAGTAGTATAGGGTCGGGAGTTCCTAGCACAGATACGCAGTATTTT. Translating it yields CASSIGSGVPSTDTQYF.

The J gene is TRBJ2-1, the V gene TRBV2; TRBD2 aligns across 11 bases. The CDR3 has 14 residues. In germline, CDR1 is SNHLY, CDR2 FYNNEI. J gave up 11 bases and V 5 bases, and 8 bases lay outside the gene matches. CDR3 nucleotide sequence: TGTGCCAGCAGTCGTAGCGGGGGGGCCTTGCAGCAGTTCTTC. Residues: CASSRSGGALQQFF.

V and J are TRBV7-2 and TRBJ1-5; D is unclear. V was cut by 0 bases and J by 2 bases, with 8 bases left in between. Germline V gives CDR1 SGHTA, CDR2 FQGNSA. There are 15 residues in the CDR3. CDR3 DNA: TGTGCCAGCAGCTTAGCCCCAGCACGCAATCAGCCCCAGCATTTT. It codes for CASSLAPARNQPQHF.

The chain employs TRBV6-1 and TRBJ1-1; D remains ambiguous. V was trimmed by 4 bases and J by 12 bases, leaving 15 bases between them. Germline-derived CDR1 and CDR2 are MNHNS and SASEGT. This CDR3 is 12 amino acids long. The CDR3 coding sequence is TGTGCCAGCAGTGGTAGCTCCCCGGCGACTTTCTTT. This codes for CASSGSSPATFF.

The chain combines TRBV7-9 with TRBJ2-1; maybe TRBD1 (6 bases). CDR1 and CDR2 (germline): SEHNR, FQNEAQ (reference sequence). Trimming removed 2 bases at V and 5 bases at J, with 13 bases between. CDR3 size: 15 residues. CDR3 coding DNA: TGTGCCAGCAGCTTATACACGACAGGTCACAATGAGCAGTTCTTC. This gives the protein CASSLYTTGHNEQFF.

In DNA, the CDR3 is TGTGCCAGCAGTTACCCGCAGGGTGAGGGCTATTCACCCCTCCACTTT. It translates to CASSYPQGEGYSPLHF. J is TRBJ1-6 and V is TRBV6-5, with a weak D call TRBD1 (5 bases). V was shortened by 2 bases and J by 8 bases, with 16 bases between the two germline ends. Germline CDR1 and CDR2: MNHEY and SVGAGI. This CDR3 has 16 residues.

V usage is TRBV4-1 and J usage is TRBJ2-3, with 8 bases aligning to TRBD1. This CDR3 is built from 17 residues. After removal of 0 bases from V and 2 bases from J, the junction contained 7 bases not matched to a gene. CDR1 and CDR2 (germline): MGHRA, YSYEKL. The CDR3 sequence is CASSQEGQARPTDTQYF. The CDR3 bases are TGCGCCAGCAGCCAAGAGGGACAGGCCCGACCCACAGATACGCAGTATTTT.

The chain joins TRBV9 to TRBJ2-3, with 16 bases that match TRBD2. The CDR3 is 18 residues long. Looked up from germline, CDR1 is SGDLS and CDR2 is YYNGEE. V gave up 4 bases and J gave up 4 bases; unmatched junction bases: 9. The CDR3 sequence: CASSTGLAGGQISDTQYF. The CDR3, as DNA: TGTGCCAGCAGCACGGGACTAGCGGGGGGGCAAATTTCAGATACGCAGTATTTT.

In DNA, the CDR3 is TGTGCCAGCAGCAAATGGCGTGGTCGTATGGAGACTCCAAGCTCCTACAATGAGCAGTTCTTC. It is translated as CASSKWRGRMETPSSYNEQFF. V is TRBV21-1 and J is TRBJ2-1; TRBD2, the table's D call, was not compared with the DNA. TRBV21-1 is a known pseudogene. This CDR3 has 21 amino acids.

CDR3 region: CASSAYGDGDYEQYF. DNA for the CDR3: TGTGCCAGCAGTGCCTACGGGGACGGGGACTACGAGCAGTACTTC. The rearrangement joins TRBV28 to TRBJ2-7; D may correspond to TRBD1 or TRBD2 (5 bases each). The CDR3 length is 15 residues. V gave up 5 bases and J gave up 3 bases, with 17 bases separating them. Germline V gene lookup returns CDR1 MDHEN and CDR2 SYDVKM. The whole variable domain, remainder taken from reference TRBV28 and TRBJ2-7, is DVKVTQSSRYLVKRTGEKVFLECVQDMDHENMFWYRQDPGLGLRLIYFSYDVKMKEKGDIPEGYSVSREKKERFSLILESASTNQTSMYLCASSAYGDGDYEQYFGPGTRLTVT.

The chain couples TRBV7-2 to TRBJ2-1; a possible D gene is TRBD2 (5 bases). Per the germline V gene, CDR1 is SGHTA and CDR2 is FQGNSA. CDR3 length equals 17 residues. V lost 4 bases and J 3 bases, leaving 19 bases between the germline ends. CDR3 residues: CASSSQERISNYNEQFF. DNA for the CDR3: TGTGCCAGCAGCTCGCAGGAGCGGATATCCAACTACAATGAGCAGTTCTTC.

The CDR3 sequence: CASRTPGGLETQYF. In nucleotides, the CDR3 is TGTGCCAGCAGAACGCCAGGGGGGTTGGAGACCCAGTACTTC. The V and J genes are TRBV28 and TRBJ2-5, with a tentative D call TRBD1 (7 bases). V was shortened by 6 bases and J by 5 bases, with 16 bases between the two germline ends. This CDR3 is built from 14 residues. CDR1 is MDHEN and CDR2 is SYDVKM in the germline V gene.

The CDR3 DNA reads as TGTGCCAGCAGTTCCCCTATCCGGGCGGGCACAGATACGCAGTATTTT. Protein: CASSSPIRAGTDTQYF. This rearrangement joins TRBV28 to TRBJ2-3; no clear D gene. The V end lost 4 bases, the J end lost 1 base, and 15 bases lay between the germline ends. CDR1 and CDR2 from the germline V gene are MDHEN and SYDVKM. The CDR3 is made up of 16 amino acids.

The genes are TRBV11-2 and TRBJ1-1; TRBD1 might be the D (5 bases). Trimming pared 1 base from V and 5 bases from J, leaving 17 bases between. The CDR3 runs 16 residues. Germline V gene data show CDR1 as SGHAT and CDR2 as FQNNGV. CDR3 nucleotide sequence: TGTGCCAGCAGCTTAGGGGGGACGGATCTAAGGACTGAAGCTTTCTTT. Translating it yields CASSLGGTDLRTEAFF.

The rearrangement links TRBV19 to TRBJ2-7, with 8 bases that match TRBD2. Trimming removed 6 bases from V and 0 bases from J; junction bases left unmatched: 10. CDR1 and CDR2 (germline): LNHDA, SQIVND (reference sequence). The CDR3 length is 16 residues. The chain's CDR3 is CASRPHAGTSSYEQYF. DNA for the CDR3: TGTGCCAGTAGGCCCCACGCCGGGACTAGCTCCTACGAGCAGTACTTC. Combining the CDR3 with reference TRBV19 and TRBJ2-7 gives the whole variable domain DGGITQSPKYLFRKEGQNVTLSCEQNLNHDAMYWYRQDPGQGLRLIYYSQIVNDFQKGDIAEGYSVSREKKESFPLTVTSAQKNPTAFYLCASRPHAGTSSYEQYFGPGTRLTVT.

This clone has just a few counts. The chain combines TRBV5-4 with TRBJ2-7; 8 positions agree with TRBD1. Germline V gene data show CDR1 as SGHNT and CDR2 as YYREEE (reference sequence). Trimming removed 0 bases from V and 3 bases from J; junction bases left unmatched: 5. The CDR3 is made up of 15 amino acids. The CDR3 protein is CASSLGTGFSYEQYF. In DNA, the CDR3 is TGTGCCAGCAGCTTGGGGACAGGGTTTAGCTACGAGCAGTACTTC.